A single sample gave rise to the 14 T cell receptor beta chains below, sequenced in a study of shared clonotypes between healthy human individuals. Selected positively for CCR7 and CD45RO-negative, naive CD8 cells excluded terminally differentiated effector memory CD45RA+ cells. TCRdb's table, derived via immunoSEQ multiplex PCR, lists solely in-frame clones and lacks some. Of 600,000 or so clones listed, nearly 98% are singletons. The sample was naive CD8+ T cells sorted from blood. These receptors originate from a man aged 25 to 40 in good health.

This rearrangement joins TRBV5-4 to TRBJ2-1; 12 nucleotides match TRBD2. The V segment lost 4 bases and the J segment 8 bases; nucleotides outside the gene matches: 4. There are 14 residues in the CDR3. Germline lookup yields CDR1 SGHNT and CDR2 YYREEE (reference sequence). The CDR3 nucleotides are TGTGCCAGCAGCACCCGACTAGCGGGAGATGAGCAGTTCTTC. Protein sequence: CASSTRLAGDEQFF.

The genes are TRBV9 and TRBJ1-2; D is ambiguous. Germline values: CDR1 SGDLS, CDR2 YYNGEE. V lost 0 bases, J lost 4 bases, and 10 bases lay in between. CDR3 length: 14 amino acids. The CDR3 region has the DNA TGTGCCAGCAGCGTAGGTTCGGAGATCTATGGCTACACCTTC. Residues: CASSVGSEIYGYTF.

The V gene is TRBV28, the J gene TRBJ2-2; 11 bases agree with TRBD2. The junction had 11 bases not matched to a gene; V was cut back by 3 bases and J by 5 bases. The CDR3 spans 18 residues. The germline V gene has CDR1 MDHEN and CDR2 SYDVKM. The CDR3 region is CASSFRTISGRGTGELFF. CDR3 bases: TGTGCCAGCAGTTTCCGAACCATTAGCGGGAGGGGAACCGGGGAGCTGTTTTTT.

Only one count was recorded for this clone. This chain uses TRBV29-1 with TRBJ2-1; D unresolved. V was pared by 6 bases and J by 0 bases, with 12 bases between. The CDR3 covers 14 residues. The V gene's germline CDR1 is SQVTM and CDR2 ANQGSEA. The CDR3 protein is CSVLNPSSYNEQFF. The CDR3 DNA sequence: TGCAGCGTCCTTAATCCGAGCTCCTACAATGAGCAGTTCTTC.

This clone came up once. The V and J genes are TRBV6-5 and TRBJ2-7; no definite D call. Germline-derived CDR1 and CDR2 are MNHEY and SVGAGI. This CDR3 is built from 14 residues. The ends were cut back, 6 bases at V and 3 bases at J, with 15 bases in the middle. For the CDR3, the DNA is TGTGCCAGCAGCTTCCGATGGGGTGACTACGAGCAGTACTTC. It is translated as CASSFRWGDYEQYF.

As to this clone: Other DNA sequences within the sample encode an identical CDR3. V gene TRBV10-3 combines with J gene TRBJ2-2; D unclear. Germline V lookup: CDR1 ENHRY, CDR2 SYGVKD. V dropped 3 bases and J dropped 1 base, with 3 bases sitting between them. CDR3 length: 13 residues. The CDR3 nucleotides are TGTGCCATCAGTGAAGAGAACACCGGGGAGCTGTTTTTT. Translation: CAISEENTGELFF.

The chain has TRBV7-6 and TRBJ2-5; 12 bases line up with TRBD2. Germline V lookup: CDR1 SGHVS, CDR2 FNYEAQ. V trimming: 5 bases; J trimming: 1 base; junction bases outside the gene matches: 8. The CDR3 sequence is 17 residues long. For the CDR3, the DNA is TGTGCCAGCAGCGGAGATGGACTAGCGGGACCCCAAGAGACCCAGTACTTC. Its translation is CASSGDGLAGPQETQYF.

The sample holds one count of this clone. The chain combines TRBV15 with TRBJ2-1, with D tentatively TRBD2 (6 bases). Germline V gene lookup returns CDR1 LNHNV and CDR2 YYDKDF (reference sequence). The CDR3 sequence is 15 residues long. Trimming took off 5 bases at V and 3 bases at J, with 14 bases between the two ends. Here the CDR3 DNA reads TGTGCCACCAGCGTGGGGCTAGCGAGCTACAATGAGCAGTTCTTC. This sequence encodes CATSVGLASYNEQFF.

This rearrangement joins TRBV9 to TRBJ1-5; 7 bases are a match to TRBD1. With 0 bases clipped from V and 6 bases from J, the junction kept 6 bases outside the gene matches. The germline CDR1 and CDR2 sequences are SGDLS and YYNGEE. This CDR3 is 15 amino acids long. This CDR3 is CASSVDDRVRQPQHF. In DNA, the CDR3 is TGTGCCAGCAGCGTAGATGACAGGGTGCGTCAGCCCCAGCATTTT.

The rearrangement joins TRBV14 to TRBJ2-1; TRBD2 matches at 13 bases. Unmatched junction bases numbered 0, after V lost 1 base and J lost 0 bases. CDR3 length: 17 residues. Germline CDR1 SGHDN, CDR2 FVKESK. The CDR3 reads CASSQGTSGSSYNEQFF. In nucleotides, the CDR3 is TGTGCCAGCAGCCAAGGGACTAGCGGGAGCTCCTACAATGAGCAGTTCTTC.

This chain joins TRBV7-9 and TRBJ2-1, with 8 bases aligning to TRBD2. J gave up 8 bases and V 3 bases, and 15 bases lay outside the gene matches. CDR1 is SEHNR, CDR2 FQNEAQ, per germline (reference sequence). This CDR3 has 17 residues. The CDR3 DNA is TGTGCCAGCAGCTTTTATGGAGTGGGTAGCGGGAATGATGAGCAGTTCTTC. This codes for CASSFYGVGSGNDEQFF.

The chain recombines TRBV7-9 with TRBJ2-7, with TRBD2 as a possible D gene (6 bases). The germline V gene has CDR1 SEHNR and CDR2 FQNEAQ (reference sequence). V was cut by 5 bases and J by 6 bases, with 11 bases left in between. The CDR3 spans 12 residues. In nucleotides, the CDR3 is TGTGCCAGCAGCCGGCTGGAGGGCGAGCAGTACTTC. This gives the protein CASSRLEGEQYF.

The V gene is TRBV2, the J gene TRBJ1-5; D gene ambiguous. CDR3 length: 15 residues. The germline V gene has CDR1 SNHLY and CDR2 FYNNEI. V was cut by 6 bases and J by 2 bases, with 14 bases left in between. The CDR3 coding sequence is TGTGCCAGCAGGTTAGGAATTGTCGGCAATCAGCCCCAGCATTTT. Protein product: CASRLGIVGNQPQHF. Drawing the rest from reference TRBV2 and TRBJ1-5, the complete variable domain is EPEVTQTPSHQVTQMGQEVILRCVPISNHLYFYWYRQILGQKVEFLVSFYNNEISEKSEIFDDQFSVERPDGSNFTLKIRSTKLEDSAMYFCASRLGIVGNQPQHFGDGTRLSIL.

This clone was seen only once. The CDR3 is CASSPDRGNEQFF. For the CDR3, the DNA is TGTGCCAGCAGCCCGGACAGGGGGAATGAGCAGTTCTTC. The chain is built from TRBV5-6 and TRBJ2-1; 10 bases agree with TRBD1. Per germline, CDR1 SGHDT and CDR2 YYEEEE. This CDR3 spans 13 amino acids. The trim removed 4 bases at V and 7 bases at J, leaving 2 bases unmatched.